This T cell receptor (beta chain) was sequenced for a study of blood T cell repertoires in COVID-19. About the research overall: COVID-19 samples collected from the United States, Italy and Spain covered acute and convalescent phases. In each case, the material was cDNA or gDNA derived from T cells, B-cell-depleted T cells, or PBMCs.

This CDR3 is built from 18 residues. Trimming removed 3 bases from V and 6 bases from J; junction bases left unmatched: 18. Germline V gene data show CDR1 as DFQATT and CDR2 as SNEGSKA (reference sequence). Authors' methods: Reference gene primer amplification gave nucleated cell count estimates. Produced via immunoSEQ multiplex PCR; TCRdb's table is partial and in-frame only. That table gives V, J and clone size, and the DNA gave D and trimming. The table shows some 190,000 clones, with 88% occurring only once. This sequence was found in a man aged 18 to 30 with active or convalescent COVID-19. The chain has TRBV20-1 and TRBJ2-4, with 9 bases identical to TRBD2. Sample: peripheral blood. This chain's CDR3 is CSASGLRGLAGKGNIQYF. As DNA, the CDR3 is TGCAGTGCTAGTGGTCTTCGGGGGCTAGCGGGAAAGGGAAACATTCAGTACTTC.